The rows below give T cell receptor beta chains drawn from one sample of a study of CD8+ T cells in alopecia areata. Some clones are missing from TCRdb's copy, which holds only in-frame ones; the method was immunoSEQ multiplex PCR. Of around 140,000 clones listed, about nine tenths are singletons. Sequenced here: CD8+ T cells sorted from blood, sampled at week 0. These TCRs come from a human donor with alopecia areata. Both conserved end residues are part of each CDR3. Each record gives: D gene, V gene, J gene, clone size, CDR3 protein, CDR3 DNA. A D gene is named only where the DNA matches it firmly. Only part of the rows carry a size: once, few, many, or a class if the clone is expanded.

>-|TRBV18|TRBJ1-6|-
CASSRSPRQSGMGPLHF
TGTGCCAGCTCACGTTCCCCGAGACAGAGTGGAATGGGTCCCCTCCACTTT
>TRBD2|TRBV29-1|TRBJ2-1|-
CSVDSFTSGNLYNEQFF
TGCAGCGTTGACTCTTTCACTAGCGGGAACCTCTACAATGAGCAGTTCTTC
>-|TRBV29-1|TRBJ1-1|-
CSVVTYEAFF
TGCAGCGTTGTGACGTATGAAGCTTTCTTT
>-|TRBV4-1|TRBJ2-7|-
CASSPQGGPYEQYF
TGCGCCAGCAGCCCACAAGGAGGACCATACGAGCAGTACTTC
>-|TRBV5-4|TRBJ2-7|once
CASSYGTDAYEQYF
TGTGCCAGCAGTTACGGGACGGATGCCTACGAGCAGTACTTC
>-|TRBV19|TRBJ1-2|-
CASSSTDNYGYTF
TGTGCCAGTAGTTCCACAGACAACTATGGCTACACCTTC
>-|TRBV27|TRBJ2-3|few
CASSSTPDTQYF
TGTGCCAGCAGTTCCACCCCAGATACGCAGTATTTT
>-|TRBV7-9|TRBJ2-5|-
CASSYLGGPFAQETQYF
TGTGCCAGCAGCTACCTCGGGGGCCCGTTTGCCCAAGAGACCCAGTACTTC
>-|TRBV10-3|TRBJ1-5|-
CAISEWNQPQHF
TGTGCCATCAGTGAATGGAATCAGCCCCAGCATTTT
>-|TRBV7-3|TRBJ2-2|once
CASRAGDGNTGELFF
TGTGCCAGCAGAGCCGGGGACGGGAACACCGGGGAGCTGTTTTTT
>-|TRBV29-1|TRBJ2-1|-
CSVGVYNEQFF
TGCAGCGTTGGGGTTTACAATGAGCAGTTCTTC
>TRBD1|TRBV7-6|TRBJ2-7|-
CASSQGQLSSYEQYF
TGTGCCAGCAGCCAGGGACAGTTAAGCTCCTACGAGCAGTACTTC
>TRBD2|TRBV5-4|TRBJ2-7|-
CASSTGGERSPDEQYF
TGTGCCAGCAGCACTGGGGGGGAGAGGAGTCCCGACGAGCAGTACTTC
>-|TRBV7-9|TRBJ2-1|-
CASGTRGQFF
TGTGCCAGCGGAACACGGGGACAGTTCTTC
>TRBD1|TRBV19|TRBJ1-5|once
CASSGTGAGGQPQHF
TGTGCCTCGTCCGGGACAGGAGCCGGGGGTCAGCCCCAGCATTTT
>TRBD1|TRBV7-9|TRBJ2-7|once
CASSLGGDRAF
TGTGCCAGCAGCTTGGGCGGGGACAGGGCCTTC
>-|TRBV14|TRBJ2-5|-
CASSQEWGGPQETQYF
TGTGCCAGCAGCCAAGAATGGGGGGGGCCCCAAGAGACCCAGTACTTC
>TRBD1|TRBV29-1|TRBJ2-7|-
CSVRRDRGNEQYF
TGCAGCGTTAGACGGGACAGGGGAAACGAGCAGTACTTC
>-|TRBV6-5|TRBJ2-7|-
CASSYHPTYEQYF
TGTGCCAGCAGTTACCACCCGACCTACGAGCAGTACTTC
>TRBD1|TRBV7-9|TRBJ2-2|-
CASSTDRLSTGELFF
TGTGCCAGCAGCACGGACAGGCTGTCTACCGGGGAGCTGTTTTTT
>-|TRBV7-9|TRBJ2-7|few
CASSQHEGQARYEQYF
TGTGCCAGCAGCCAACACGAGGGGCAGGCTCGCTACGAGCAGTACTTC
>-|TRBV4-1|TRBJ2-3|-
CASSQEGGLALDTQYF
TGCGCCAGCAGCCAAGAAGGGGGTCTAGCGCTAGATACGCAGTATTTT
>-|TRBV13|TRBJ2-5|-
CASSLRGGGGETQYF
TGTGCCAGCAGCTTAAGAGGAGGGGGCGGCGAGACCCAGTACTTC
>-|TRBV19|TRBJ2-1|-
CASSHGGTYNEQFF
TGTGCCAGTAGTCATGGGGGGACCTACAATGAGCAGTTCTTC
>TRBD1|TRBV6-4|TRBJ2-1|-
CASSDAPGGNEQFF
TGTGCCAGCAGTGACGCACCAGGGGGCAATGAGCAGTTCTTC
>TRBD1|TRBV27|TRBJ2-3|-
CASSPRTGGITDTQYF
TGTGCCAGCAGTCCCAGGACAGGGGGCATTACAGATACGCAGTATTTT
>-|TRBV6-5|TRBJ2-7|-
CASRSPSNEQYF
TGTGCCAGTAGATCCCCTTCCAACGAGCAGTACTTC
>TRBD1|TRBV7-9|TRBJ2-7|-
CASSPGTDYEQYF
TGTGCCAGCAGCCCAGGGACAGACTACGAGCAGTACTTC
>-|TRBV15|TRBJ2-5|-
CATSRELGARETQYF
TGTGCCACCAGCAGAGAACTGGGGGCGCGAGAGACCCAGTACTTC